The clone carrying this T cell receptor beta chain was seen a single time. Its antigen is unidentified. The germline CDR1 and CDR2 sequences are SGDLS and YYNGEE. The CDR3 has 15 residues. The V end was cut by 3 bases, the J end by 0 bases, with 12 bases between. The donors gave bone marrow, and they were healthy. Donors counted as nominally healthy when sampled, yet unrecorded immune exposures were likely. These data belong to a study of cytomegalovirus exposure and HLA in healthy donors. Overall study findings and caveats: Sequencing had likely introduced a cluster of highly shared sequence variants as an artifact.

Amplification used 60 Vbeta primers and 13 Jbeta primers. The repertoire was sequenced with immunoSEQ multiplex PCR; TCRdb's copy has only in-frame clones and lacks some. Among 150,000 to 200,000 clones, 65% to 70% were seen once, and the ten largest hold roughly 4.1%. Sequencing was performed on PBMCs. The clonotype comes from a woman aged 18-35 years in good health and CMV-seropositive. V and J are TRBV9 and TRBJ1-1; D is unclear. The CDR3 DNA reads TGTGCCAGCAGCGCGTCCGGACTGCTGAACACTGAAGCTTTCTTT. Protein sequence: CASSASGLLNTEAFF.